One and the same sample provided the 26 T cell receptor beta chains below, sequenced in a study of immune characterization of retroperitoneal liposarcoma. TCRdb ran MiXCR on the PCR reads and lists one entry per CDR3 protein. Here the sample spans about 10,000 distinct CDR3 sequences, 25% to 30% being singletons. Material: tumor tissue. The source of these receptors is a male donor with retroperitoneal liposarcoma.

By share, this clonotype counts as large (0.1 to 1%). This chain connects TRBV7-2 to TRBJ2-5; 7 positions agree with TRBD2. CDR1 and CDR2 from the germline V gene are SGHTA and FQGNSA. The CDR3 is 16 amino acids. J gave up 2 bases and V 1 base, and 7 bases lay outside the gene matches. The CDR3 loop is CASSLGGSGSQETQYF. In DNA, the CDR3 is TGTGCCAGCAGCTTAGGTGGTAGCGGGTCTCAAGAGACCCAGTACTTC.

This chain connects TRBV7-6 to TRBJ1-1; 7 nucleotides line up with TRBD1. Germline CDR1 reads SGHVS; CDR2 reads FNYEAQ. CDR3 length: 13 residues. J gave up 3 bases and V 5 bases, and 3 bases lay outside the gene matches. This CDR3 is CASSQGGYTEAFF. In nucleotides, the CDR3 is TGTGCCAGCAGCCAGGGGGGCTACACTGAAGCTTTCTTT.

This clonotype has more than one count but fewer than ten. V is TRBV6-1 and J is TRBJ2-7; 8 nucleotides agree with TRBD1. The CDR3 runs 15 residues. The germline V gene has CDR1 MNHNS and CDR2 SASEGT. The trim removed 3 bases at V and 5 bases at J, leaving 9 bases unmatched. CDR3 residues: CASSDGLTGDHEQYF. The DNA of the CDR3 is TGTGCCAGCAGTGACGGATTGACAGGGGACCACGAGCAGTACTTC.

This clonotype is classed as medium-sized. V is TRBV12-3 or TRBV12-4 and J is TRBJ1-6, with TRBD1 matching over 8 bases. The CDR3 has 15 residues. The trim removed 5 bases at V and 9 bases at J, leaving 9 bases unmatched. DNA for the CDR3: TGTGCCAGCAGTCCCGGACAGGGTGGGGGTTCACCCCTCCACTTT. Its protein product is CASSPGQGGGSPLHF.

In this sample, this clonotype turned up many times. This rearrangement joins TRBV12-3 or TRBV12-4 to TRBJ2-7; maybe TRBD1 (5 bases). V gave up 6 bases and J gave up 0 bases, with 12 bases separating them. The CDR3 spans 14 residues. For the CDR3, the DNA is TGTGCCAGCAGGGCGAGCAGGGACTCCTACGAGCAGTACTTC. Amino acid sequence: CASRASRDSYEQYF.

By sample fraction, this clonotype is medium-sized. The chain carries TRBV6-1 and TRBJ2-1, with 10 bases matching TRBD2. The DNA end favors TRBJ2-7, so the J call may be wrong. The CDR3 totals 20 residues. In germline, CDR1 is MNHNS, CDR2 SASEGT. The CDR3 here is CASSEVQSPSGGRTYNEQYF. CDR3 DNA: TGTGCCAGCAGTGAAGTTCAAAGCCCTAGCGGGGGACGTACCTACAATGAGCAGTACTTC.

The CDR3 region is CASSPPGLATGELFF. CDR3 DNA: TGTGCCAGCAGCCCCCCGGGACTAGCGACCGGGGAGCTGTTTTTT. The genes are TRBV7-3 and TRBJ2-2, with 10 nucleotides matching TRBD2. After removal of 5 bases from V and 5 bases from J, the junction contained 5 bases not matched to a gene. Germline CDR1 is SGHTA and CDR2 is FQGTGA. There are 15 residues in the CDR3.

This clonotype is labeled medium-sized (0.01 to 0.1%). V is TRBV7-8 and J is TRBJ2-1, with a tentative D call TRBD2 (5 bases). Germline V lookup: CDR1 SGHVS, CDR2 FQNEAQ. The CDR3 runs 20 residues. V lost 0 bases, J lost 0 bases, and 21 bases lay in between. CDR3 sequence reads: CASSLARPSPHLTSYNEQFF. CDR3 nucleotides: TGTGCCAGCAGCTTAGCGCGGCCTAGCCCGCACTTGACCTCCTACAATGAGCAGTTCTTC.

There are a few counts of this clonotype. With a much larger clone just one base away, this may be a read error. The genes are TRBV6-8 and TRBJ2-5; D perhaps matches TRBD2 (5 bases). Judging by the DNA end, TRBJ2-1 fits better; the J call may be wrong. The germline CDR1 and CDR2 sequences are MNHGY and SAAAGT. This CDR3 has 14 residues. CDR3 coding DNA: TGTGCCAGCAGTTACGACACGGGGTTCGGGGAGCAGTTCTTC. Protein product: CASSYDTGFGEQFF.

This clonotype was observed a handful of times. The rearrangement links TRBV12-5 to TRBJ2-7; the D is unclear. The ends were cut back, 9 bases at V and 0 bases at J, with 12 bases in the middle. The CDR3 runs 13 residues. The germline V gene has CDR1 LGHNT and CDR2 FRNRAP. The CDR3 sequence: CASALGSSYEQYF. The CDR3 nucleotides read TGTGCTAGCGCCCTAGGCAGCTCCTACGAGCAGTACTTC.

The chain joins TRBV28 to TRBJ2-1; 11 nucleotides align to TRBD2. The J call may be incorrect, as the DNA end agrees better with TRBJ2-7. Germline CDR1 MDHEN, CDR2 SYDVKM. The CDR3 totals 15 residues. CDR3 residues: CASSSAGLAVYEQYF. CDR3 DNA: TGTGCCAGCAGCTCCGCGGGACTAGCGGTCTACGAGCAGTACTTC.

The chain links TRBV6-8 to TRBJ1-1, with D perhaps matching TRBD1 (5 bases). V was trimmed by 6 bases and J by 2 bases, leaving 13 bases between them. The CDR3 extends over 14 amino acids. In germline, CDR1 is MNHGY, CDR2 SAAAGT. CDR3 nucleotides: TGTGCCAGCAGAACGGACACAATCAACACTGAAGCTTTCTTT. It yields the protein CASRTDTINTEAFF.

This clonotype is large (0.1 to 1%) within its sample. The chain employs TRBV7-2 and TRBJ2-5; D remains unclear. Trimming left V 1 base short and J 0 bases short, with 6 bases between. The germline V gene encodes CDR1 SGHTA and CDR2 FQGNSA. This CDR3 has 14 amino acids. CDR3 in DNA: TGTGCCAGCAGCTTAGTTGACTACCAAGAGACCCAGTACTTC. This codes for CASSLVDYQETQYF.

Note on this clonotype: This sequence may be a read error, since a much larger clone differs from it by one base. For the CDR3, the DNA is TGTGCCACCAGTGTCGCGGGACTACCAACCTACGAGCAGTACTTC. Its translation is CATSVAGLPTYEQYF. The V call is TRBV6-8, the J call TRBJ2-4; 7 positions agree with TRBD2. The J call may be in error: the DNA end matches TRBJ2-7 better. Germline V CDR1 and CDR2: MNHGY, SAAAGT. The CDR3 sequence is 15 residues long.

This sequence joins TRBV6-6 and TRBJ2-7, with D perhaps being TRBD1 or TRBD2 (6 bases each). The CDR3 contains 22 residues. In germline, CDR1 is MNHNY, CDR2 SVGAGI (reference sequence). Trimming took 0 bases from V and 3 from J, leaving 33 bases between them. The CDR3 here is CASSYSILGRQGILIGSYEQYF. The CDR3 DNA is TGTGCCAGCAGTTACTCGATATTGGGGAGGCAGGGGATTCTGATTGGGAGCTACGAGCAGTACTTC.

Remarks on this clonotype: At one boundary the junction diverges from the germline segment, which might be a read error. The chain employs TRBV6-1 and TRBJ2-3, with TRBD1 matching over 9 bases. Germline values: CDR1 MNHNS, CDR2 SASEGT. This CDR3 contains 16 residues. In DNA, the CDR3 is TGTGCCAGAAGTGCCGAACCGGGACAGGGTGCAGATACGCAGTATTTT. It codes for CARSAEPGQGADTQYF.

In its sample, this clonotype is medium-sized. The J gene is TRBJ2-1, the V gene TRBV27; D is perhaps TRBD1 or TRBD2 (5 bases each). The DNA end is a closer match to TRBJ2-7, so the J assignment may be wrong. Germline CDR1 MNHEY, CDR2 SMNVEV (reference sequence). The CDR3 spans 16 residues. The chain's CDR3 is CASSLSDIGRGNEQYF. Here the CDR3 DNA reads TGTGCCAGCAGTTTATCGGACATAGGACGGGGCAATGAGCAGTACTTC.

The sample holds many counts of this clonotype. J is TRBJ2-1 and V is TRBV7-2; D is perhaps TRBD1 (6 bases). Judging by the DNA end, TRBJ2-7 fits better; the J call may be wrong. Per germline, CDR1 SGHTA and CDR2 FQGNSA. This CDR3 spans 13 amino acids. CDR3 nucleotides: TGTGCCAGCAGCCCGCGACAGGCTAATGAGCAGTACTTC. Amino acid sequence: CASSPRQANEQYF.

By share, this clonotype counts as medium-sized. This chain links TRBV6-1 with TRBJ2-1; no reliable D call. The V and J ends lost 6 bases and 10 bases respectively, with 16 bases between them. This CDR3 contains 13 residues. Looked up from germline, CDR1 is MNHNS and CDR2 is SASEGT. Here the CDR3 reads CASRPHRTYEQFF. The DNA for the CDR3 is TGTGCCAGCAGACCCCATAGGACCTACGAGCAGTTCTTC.

This clonotype was seen at least ten times. The genes are TRBV7-2 and TRBJ2-7, with 14 nucleotides matching TRBD2. Germline V lookup: CDR1 SGHTA, CDR2 FQGNSA. CDR3 length equals 14 residues. V shed 4 bases and J 7 bases; nucleotides not matched to a gene: 3. The CDR3 spells CASSWGTSGSEQYF. The DNA of the CDR3 is TGTGCCAGCAGCTGGGGGACTAGCGGGAGTGAGCAGTACTTC.

The V gene is TRBV27, the J gene TRBJ1-1; no reliable D call. The V end was cut by 1 base, the J end by 0 bases, with 9 bases between. The germline CDR1 and CDR2 sequences are MNHEY and SMNVEV (reference sequence). This CDR3 comprises 15 residues. The CDR3, as DNA: TGTGCCAGCAGTTTATTGGGGTCACTGAACACTGAAGCTTTCTTT. This codes for CASSLLGSLNTEAFF.

As concerns this clonotype: This clone may be a read error of a much larger clone one base away. This sequence joins TRBV27 and TRBJ2-5; no clear D gene. The CDR3 spans 11 residues. The V end was cut by 2 bases, the J end by 11 bases, with 9 bases between. Looked up from germline, CDR1 is MNHEY and CDR2 is SMNVEV (reference sequence). CDR3 nucleotides: TGTGCCAGCAGTTTAGGCAATGAGCAGTACTTC. Encoded protein: CASSLGNEQYF.

This clonotype was picked up many times. V gene TRBV7-2 combines with J gene TRBJ1-5, with 9 bases matching TRBD1. After removal of 5 bases from V and 4 bases from J, the junction contained 3 bases not matched to a gene. The CDR3 totals 14 residues. Germline V gene sequence: CDR1 SGHTA, CDR2 FQGNSA. The CDR3 loop is CASSPTGGNQPQHF. For the CDR3, the DNA is TGTGCCAGCAGCCCGACAGGGGGGAATCAGCCCCAGCATTTT.

This clonotype was seen a few times. This rearrangement joins TRBV6-1 to TRBJ2-5; D is unresolved. CDR1 is MNHNS and CDR2 is SASEGT in the germline V gene. The CDR3 consists of 14 residues. Trimming left V 4 bases short and J 0 bases short, with 9 bases between. The CDR3 is CASSVSLYQETQYF. CDR3 coding DNA: TGTGCCAGCAGTGTGTCACTTTACCAAGAGACCCAGTACTTC.

In regard to this clonotype: A read error is likely, as this CDR3 ends without the conserved phenylalanine or tryptophan. The limits of the CDR3 on the DNA are not certain, so only TCRdb's listed CDR3 is given. V gene TRBV10-1 combines with J gene TRBJ1-1. 10 amino acids form the CDR3, both terminal residues included. Germline CDR1 WNHNN, CDR2 SYGVQD (reference sequence). The CDR3 is CASSESYRIS.

This clonotype is a singleton in its sample. The rearrangement uses TRBV11-3 and TRBJ1-1; the D gene is possibly TRBD1 (6 bases). CDR1 SGHNT and CDR2 YENEEA come from the germline V gene. With 4 bases removed from V and 4 bases from J, the gap between germline ends came to 19 bases. This CDR3 comprises 16 residues. CDR3 in DNA: TGTGCCAGCAGCTCCCCCAACAGGGCCGGTGGCACTGAAGCTTTCTTT. Translated, it gives CASSSPNRAGGTEAFF.